The 7 T cell receptor beta chains in this list originate from one sample, sequenced in a study of blood T cell repertoires in COVID-19. The repertoire was sequenced with immunoSEQ multiplex PCR; TCRdb's copy has only in-frame clones and lacks some. The data contain fewer than 300,000 clones, 82% of them seen just once; the ten biggest clones take up roughly 3.1%. The specimen was peripheral blood. Every receptor here comes from a woman between 18 and 29 years old with acute or convalescent COVID-19.

This clone was found once. The gene calls are TRBV11-2 and TRBJ1-6, with 10 bases identical to TRBD1. CDR1 and CDR2 from the germline V gene are SGHAT and FQNNGV. This CDR3 is 15 amino acids long. V gave up 4 bases and J gave up 9 bases; unmatched junction bases: 6. The CDR3 sequence: CASSSRQGAVSPLHF. CDR3 bases: TGTGCCAGCAGCTCAAGACAGGGGGCTGTTTCACCCCTCCACTTT.

This clone appeared once. The chain combines TRBV6-5 with TRBJ1-3, with TRBD1 as a possible D gene (5 bases). The germline gives CDR1 MNHEY, CDR2 SVGAGI. Trimming shortened V by 2 bases and J by 4 bases, and 15 bases separated the two germline ends. This CDR3 spans 16 amino acids. The DNA for the CDR3 is TGTGCCAGCAGTTACACCAGGGTGGAGTTAGGAAACACCATATATTTT. Encoded protein: CASSYTRVELGNTIYF.

The chain recombines TRBV10-3 with TRBJ2-7, with TRBD1 identical over 9 bases. Germline CDR1 ENHRY, CDR2 SYGVKD. The ends lost 7 bases at V and 3 bases at J; junction bases unmatched: 7. CDR3 length equals 14 residues. The DNA of the CDR3 is TGTGCCATCACTCCGGGACAGGGTAACTACGAGCAGTACTTC. Its translation: CAITPGQGNYEQYF.

The chain links TRBV11-3 to TRBJ2-2, with 7 positions matching TRBD2. Germline V CDR1 and CDR2: SGHNT, YENEEA. Germline trimming cut 0 bases from V and 11 bases from J; bases unmatched to any gene: 6. The CDR3 loop spans 14 amino acids. The CDR3 DNA follows: TGTGCCAGCAGCTTAGATCTAGCGGCGCAAGAGCTGTTTTTT. This translates into CASSLDLAAQELFF. The full variable domain, in which reference TRBV11-3 and TRBJ2-2 provide the parts outside the CDR3, is EAGVVQSPRYKIIEKKQPVAFWCNPISGHNTLYWYLQNLGQGPELLIRYENEEAVDDSQLPKDRFSAERLKGVDSTLKIQPAELGDSAVYLCASSLDLAAQELFFGEGSRLTVL.

The J gene is TRBJ1-2, the V gene TRBV6-5; D gene uncertain. The CDR3 sequence is 13 residues long. The germline V gene has CDR1 MNHEY and CDR2 SVGAGI. Trimming took 0 bases from V and 7 from J, leaving 9 bases between them. The chain's CDR3 is CASSYSKEGGYTF. The DNA of the CDR3 is TGTGCCAGCAGTTACTCGAAGGAGGGTGGCTACACCTTC.

The chain combines TRBV7-8 with TRBJ2-2; D remains unclear. CDR3 length: 14 amino acids. Germline V gene sequence: CDR1 SGHVS, CDR2 FQNEAQ. Trimming took 5 bases from V and 1 from J, leaving 8 bases between them. The CDR3, as DNA: TGTGCCAGCAGCGCCAGACTGAACACCGGGGAGCTGTTTTTT. Translation: CASSARLNTGELFF.

V is TRBV10-3 and J is TRBJ2-5; 7 bases line up with TRBD2. V was pared by 8 bases and J by 4 bases, with 7 bases of the junction left unmatched. This CDR3 is built from 13 residues. Germline CDR1 is ENHRY and CDR2 is SYGVKD. CDR3 sequence (DNA): TGTGCCATCGGGCTAGCGGACGGAGAGACCCAGTACTTC. Its translation: CAIGLADGETQYF.